The 9 T cell receptor beta chains reported below all come from one sample, sequenced in a study of cytomegalovirus exposure and HLA in healthy donors. Use of 60 Vbeta and 13 Jbeta primers characterized the PCR. The method was immunoSEQ multiplex PCR; TCRdb's version includes in-frame clones alone and lacks a portion of them. Of about 140,000 clones listed, more than 75% were seen once; the top ten hold 1.8%. Sequenced material: PBMCs. These receptors were obtained from a middle-aged man in good health and CMV-seronegative.

The rearrangement links TRBV28 to TRBJ2-3, with a tentative D call TRBD2 (5 bases). There are 14 residues in the CDR3. Germline CDR1 is MDHEN and CDR2 is SYDVKM. Trimming shortened V by 1 base and J by 5 bases, and 10 bases separated the two germline ends. The CDR3 DNA is TGTGCCAGCAGTTTATCCACTAGTAAAGATACGCAGTATTTT. It translates to CASSLSTSKDTQYF. The full variable domain, its missing parts supplied by reference TRBV28 and TRBJ2-3, is DVKVTQSSRYLVKRTGEKVFLECVQDMDHENMFWYRQDPGLGLRLIYFSYDVKMKEKGDIPEGYSVSREKKERFSLILESASTNQTSMYLCASSLSTSKDTQYFGPGTRLTVL.

This rearrangement joins TRBV11-2 to TRBJ2-5; D possibly corresponds to TRBD1 (6 bases). This CDR3 contains 14 residues. Germline loops: CDR1 SGHAT, CDR2 FQNNGV. Trimming removed 6 bases at V and 1 base at J, with 12 bases between. The DNA of the CDR3 is TGTGCCAGCAGAGCCCAGACAGGCCAAGAGACCCAGTACTTC. Amino acids: CASRAQTGQETQYF.

This clone was observed a few times. CDR3 residues: CAWSPGWNTEAFF. The CDR3 DNA reads TGTGCCTGGAGTCCCGGGTGGAACACTGAAGCTTTCTTT. The chain recombines TRBV30 with TRBJ1-1, with D hard to call. This CDR3 has 13 residues. V was cut by 2 bases and J by 1 base, with 8 bases left in between. Germline V lookup: CDR1 GTSNPN, CDR2 SVGIG (reference sequence).

The chain carries TRBV7-2 and TRBJ2-4; 9 bases align to TRBD2. With V trimmed by 5 bases and J by 13 bases, 6 bases remained unmatched. Germline V lookup: CDR1 SGHTA, CDR2 FQGNSA. The CDR3 is 12 amino acids. CDR3 nucleotide sequence: TGTGCCAGCAGCAGACTAGCGGACCACCAGTACTTC. Translated: CASSRLADHQYF.

In this sample, this clone turned up a few times. The chain is built from TRBV5-6 and TRBJ1-2; 7 positions match TRBD1. Germline CDR1 is SGHDT and CDR2 is YYEEEE. The CDR3 runs to 14 residues. Trimming took 3 bases from V and 0 from J; bases not matched to a gene: 2. The CDR3, as DNA: TGTGCCAGCAGCTGGACAGGAGCTAACTATGGCTACACCTTC. Translation: CASSWTGANYGYTF.

This chain links TRBV4-2 with TRBJ1-4; D not certain. The CDR3 runs to 16 residues. Per the germline V gene, CDR1 is LGHNA and CDR2 is YNFKEQ. Trimming removed 1 base from V and 0 bases from J, with 9 bases in between. The CDR3 spells CASSQVGAATNEKLFF. The CDR3, as DNA: TGTGCCAGCAGCCAAGTTGGTGCGGCAACTAATGAAAAACTGTTTTTT.

V and J are TRBV6-1 and TRBJ1-6; D unresolved. V was shortened by 5 bases and J by 7 bases, with 12 bases between the two germline ends. Germline-derived CDR1 and CDR2 are MNHNS and SASEGT. The CDR3 length is 14 residues. This CDR3 is CASSSTQFNSPLHF. The CDR3 DNA reads as TGTGCCAGCAGTTCGACACAATTCAATTCACCCCTCCACTTT.

This chain links TRBV6-5 with TRBJ2-3; 7 bases match TRBD2. Trimming cost V 2 bases and J 0 bases; bases outside gene matches: 2. Germline values: CDR1 MNHEY, CDR2 SVGAGI. The CDR3 consists of 15 residues. The CDR3 DNA reads TGTGCCAGCAGTTACGTAGCGGGCAGCACAGATACGCAGTATTTT. Protein: CASSYVAGSTDTQYF.

The rearrangement links TRBV4-2 to TRBJ2-2; TRBD2 might be the D (6 bases). CDR3 size: 17 residues. The germline V gene encodes CDR1 LGHNA and CDR2 YNFKEQ. V was shortened by 3 bases and J by 5 bases, with 19 bases between the two germline ends. CDR3 amino acids: CASSQPGLTEATGELFF. DNA of the CDR3: TGTGCCAGCAGCCAGCCGGGACTGACGGAGGCGACCGGGGAGCTGTTTTTT.